These 6 T cell receptor beta chains originate from one sample sequenced in a study of cytomegalovirus exposure and HLA in healthy donors. The PCR contained 60 Vbeta and 13 Jbeta primers. The protocol was immunoSEQ multiplex PCR, while the TCRdb copy is restricted to in-frame clones and leaves out a portion. Of around 120,000 clones listed, roughly 80% are singletons. Material: PBMCs. These TCRs come from a middle-aged man in good health and CMV-seropositive.

The chain links TRBV15 to TRBJ1-2; D may be TRBD1 (6 bases). The V gene's germline CDR1 is LNHNV and CDR2 YYDKDF (reference sequence). CDR3 length: 14 amino acids. V was shortened by 0 bases and J by 7 bases, with 12 bases between the two germline ends. The CDR3 DNA is TGTGCCACCAGCAGAGATATCACAGGGAGTGGCTACACCTTC. It translates to CATSRDITGSGYTF.

The rearrangement uses TRBV30 and TRBJ2-1; D is unresolved. Between the trimmed V and J ends, which lost 0 bases and 0 bases, there was a span of 9 bases. The V gene's germline CDR1 is GTSNPN and CDR2 SVGIG (reference sequence). This CDR3 region has 15 residues. The CDR3 DNA follows: TGTGCCTGGAGTGTACGGGTAATCTCCTACAATGAGCAGTTCTTC. Translating gives CAWSVRVISYNEQFF.

This clone was seen only a few times. This chain joins TRBV6-1 and TRBJ1-2, with 9 bases that match TRBD1. Germline loops: CDR1 MNHNS, CDR2 SASEGT. V was clipped by 5 bases and J by 6 bases; unmatched bases: 7. CDR3 length: 14 amino acids. CDR3 DNA sequence: TGTGCCAGCAGTCCCAGGGGACAGGGCCATGGCTACACCTTC. This translates into CASSPRGQGHGYTF.

This clone was detected once. This chain joins TRBV12-5 and TRBJ2-3; TRBD2 is a possible D gene (5 bases). Trimming stripped 0 bases from V and 8 bases from J, with 15 bases between. The CDR3 spans 15 residues. CDR1 is LGHNT and CDR2 is FRNRAP in the germline V gene. CDR3 protein: CASGLVPDSPGTQYF. The DNA for the CDR3 is TGTGCTAGTGGTTTGGTCCCGGACTCGCCGGGTACGCAGTATTTT. The full variable domain, rest sourced from reference TRBV12-5 and TRBJ2-3, is DARVTQTPRHKVTEMGQEVTMRCQPILGHNTVFWYRQTMMQGLELLAYFRNRAPLDDSGMPKDRFSAEMPDATLATLKIQPSEPRDSAVYFCASGLVPDSPGTQYFGPGTRLTVL.

The chain links TRBV30 to TRBJ2-3; weak D call: TRBD2 (5 bases). V lost 5 bases to trimming and J lost 3 bases, with 12 bases between them. Germline CDR1 and CDR2: GTSNPN and SVGIG (reference sequence). The CDR3 sequence is 13 residues long. CDR3 loop: CAWDLRRTDTQYF. DNA for the CDR3: TGTGCCTGGGACCTCCGGAGGACAGATACGCAGTATTTT.

J is TRBJ2-5 and V is TRBV11-2; possible D gene TRBD1, 6 bases. Between the trimmed V and J ends, which lost 1 base and 5 bases, there was a span of 11 bases. This CDR3 comprises 14 residues. Germline assignment: CDR1 SGHAT and CDR2 FQNNGV. This CDR3 is CASSLGQARETQYF. Written as DNA, the CDR3 is TGTGCCAGCAGCTTAGGACAGGCGAGGGAGACCCAGTACTTC.